Here is one T cell receptor (beta chain) with its context. Its specificity is unknown. The data were obtained in a study of shared clonotypes between healthy human individuals. Overall study results and limits: In a few donors, about 5% of naive CD4 clonotypes appeared in common. Naive subsets, compared against memory subsets, generally had larger estimated richness values. Clonotypes shared by all four donors outscored non-shared clonotypes in generation probability.

The protocol was immunoSEQ multiplex PCR, while the TCRdb copy is restricted to in-frame clones and leaves out a portion. The data contain 1,400,000 or so clones, around 98.5% of them singletons. The ends were cut back, 3 bases at V and 2 bases at J, with 20 bases in the middle. The CDR3 covers 17 residues. Germline values: CDR1 SGHDT, CDR2 YYEEEE. The sequenced sample was naive CD4+ T cells sorted from blood. Documented subset: CD45RA+ positively selected. The receptor was derived from a man aged 30 to 39 in good health. The chain has TRBV5-6 and TRBJ2-5; D may be TRBD1 (5 bases). The CDR3 DNA reads as TGTGCCAGCAGCTACCCTAACCCAGGGATTGGACAAGAGACCCAGTACTTC. It yields the protein CASSYPNPGIGQETQYF.